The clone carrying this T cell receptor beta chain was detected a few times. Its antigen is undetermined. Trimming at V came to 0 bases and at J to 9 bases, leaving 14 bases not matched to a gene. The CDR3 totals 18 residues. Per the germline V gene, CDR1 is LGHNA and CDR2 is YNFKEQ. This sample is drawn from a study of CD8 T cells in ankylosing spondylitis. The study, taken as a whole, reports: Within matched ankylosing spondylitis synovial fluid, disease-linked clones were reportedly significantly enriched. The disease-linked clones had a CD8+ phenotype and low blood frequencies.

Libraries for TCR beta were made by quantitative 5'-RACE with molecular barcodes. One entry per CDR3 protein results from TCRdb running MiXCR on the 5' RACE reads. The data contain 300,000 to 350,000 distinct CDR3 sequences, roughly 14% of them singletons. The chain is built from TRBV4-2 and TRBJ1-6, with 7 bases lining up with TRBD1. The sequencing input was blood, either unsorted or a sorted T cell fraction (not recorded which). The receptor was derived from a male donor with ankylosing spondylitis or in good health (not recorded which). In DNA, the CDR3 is TGTGCCAGCAGCCAAGATGTTGAGGGGGCCTTCGGTGGTTCACCCCTCCACTTT. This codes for CASSQDVEGAFGGSPLHF.